This is a list of T cell receptor beta chains from one sample in a study of blood T cells in healthy people across ages. MiXCR was run by TCRdb on the 5' RACE reads, yielding one entry per CDR3 protein. The sample records 750,000 to 950,000 distinct CDR3 sequences, under 30% being singletons. These data also featured in a second study, about T cells of mothers and their children.

What was sequenced was blood. Receptors were obtained from a boy between 10 and 17 years old in good health. Both conserved end residues are part of each CDR3. The D gene is left open where the match is weak. Not every row has a clone size; where given, it reads once, few, many or a size class.

v_gene	abundance	d_gene	j_gene	CDR3nt	CDR3aa
TRBV5-1	few	-	TRBJ2-2	TGCGCCAGCAGCTATGGTGGGTCGCCCGGGGAGCTGTTTTTT	CASSYGGSPGELFF
TRBV7-7	few	TRBD1	TRBJ2-2	TGTGCCAGCAGCGGGGATAGGGGGCGTACCAACGCCGGGGAGCTGTTTTTT	CASSGDRGRTNAGELFF
TRBV28	few	TRBD2	TRBJ2-3	TGTGCCAGCAGTTTAAGGGCCCCAGCGGGGGGCGATTTT	CASSLRAPAGGDF
TRBV13	few	-	TRBJ2-7	TGTGCCAGCAGCTTAGGGGCTACAACCAAGCAGTACTTC	CASSLGATTKQYF
TRBV4-1	few	TRBD2	TRBJ2-5	TGCGCCAGCAGCGTGAGCGGGGGGGGAGGAGAGACCCAGTACTTC	CASSVSGGGGETQYF
TRBV20-1	few	-	TRBJ2-5	TGCAGTGCTAAACCTTCCTTAGAGACCCAGTACTTC	CSAKPSLETQYF
TRBV20-1	-	-	TRBJ2-1	TGCAGTGCTAGAGGTGGGGTTGCCTACAATGAGCAGTTCTTC	CSARGGVAYNEQFF
TRBV28	few	TRBD2	TRBJ2-3	TGTGCCAGCCGCCAACTAGCGGAGGTAGTCCCAGATACGCAGTATTTT	CASRQLAEVVPDTQYF
TRBV19	-	-	TRBJ1-2	TGTGCCAGTAGTAGCACAGGGTTCGGCTACACCTTC	CASSSTGFGYTF
TRBV4-1	few	-	TRBJ2-7	TGCGCCAGCAGCACAGGGACTGGAACCTACGAGCAGTACTTC	CASSTGTGTYEQYF